This T cell receptor beta chain was recovered during a study of early T cells in non-severe SARS-CoV-2 infection. Broader study findings: Using VDJdb, the matching emphasized anti-spike CD8 responses while missing private and CD4 specificities.

This clonotype was counted between two and nine times. Its antigen remains unidentified. TCRdb analysed the 5' RACE reads with MiXCR anew, one entry per CDR3 protein. The table shows nearly 90,000 distinct CDR3 sequences, with 14% occurring only once. Sequencing input: whole blood. The clonotype originates from an adult who was a healthcare worker with PCR-confirmed SARS-CoV-2 infection or an uninfected control (not recorded which).

CDR3 amino acids: CASSLDLGVSEQYF. The CDR3 region has the DNA TGTGCCAGCAGCTTGGATCTGGGAGTGAGCGAGCAGTACTTC. The V and J genes are TRBV5-4 and TRBJ2-7, with a tentative D call TRBD2 (5 bases). The CDR3 length is 14 residues. In germline, CDR1 is SGHNT, CDR2 YYREEE (reference sequence). The V and J ends lost 0 bases and 6 bases respectively, with 13 bases between them.